The clone carrying this T cell receptor (beta chain) was found many times. The sample is drawn from a study of T cells in Graves' hyperthyroidism and ophthalmopathy. The CDR3 has 15 residues. Looked up from germline, CDR1 is SGHNT and CDR2 is YENEEA. The J segment lost 2 bases and the V segment lost 4 bases, leaving 7 bases of the junction unmatched. Clinical symptoms, serum thyroxine and TRAb, thyroid ultrasound and orbital computed tomography together formed the diagnostic basis. Amplification of TCR beta CDR3 regions was performed using RNA transcripts as template. During a first-round RT-PCR of the TCR CDR3, the HTBI primer set was used. MiXCR, run by TCRdb on the multiplex PCR reads, gives a single entry per CDR3 protein. The sample lists about 480,000 distinct CDR3 sequences; roughly an eighth were seen once.

Sequencing was carried out using blood. This receptor was identified in a woman aged 18-35 years with Graves' hyperthyroidism. V usage is TRBV11-3 and J usage is TRBJ2-5; TRBD2 aligns across 7 bases. The CDR3, as DNA: TGTGCCAGCAGCTCAAGACCTAGCGGACAAGAGACCCAGTACTTC. Translation: CASSSRPSGQETQYF.